The rows below give T cell receptor beta chains drawn from one sample of a study of cytomegalovirus exposure and HLA in healthy donors. The method was immunoSEQ multiplex PCR; TCRdb's version includes in-frame clones alone and lacks a portion of them. The sample includes around 180,000 clones, 80% of them seen just once. Sequencing used PBMCs. All receptors derive from a man aged 25-40 years in good health and CMV-seropositive. Both conserved end residues are part of each CDR3. The D gene is left open where the match is weak. Only some rows state a clone size, as once, few, many or a class for expanded clones.

V gene: TRBV5-1; J gene: TRBJ1-1; clone size: -; D gene: -; CDR3 DNA: TGCGCCAGCAGGGGAGTCCGGGACTCGGACACTGAAGCTTTCTTT; CDR3 protein: CASRGVRDSDTEAFF
V gene: TRBV6-5; J gene: TRBJ2-4; clone size: -; D gene: -; CDR3 DNA: TGTGCCAGCAGTTACAGGGACTCCAAAAACATTCAGTACTTC; CDR3 protein: CASSYRDSKNIQYF
V gene: TRBV6-5; J gene: TRBJ2-3; clone size: once; D gene: -; CDR3 DNA: TGTGCCAGCAGGTCCCACTACACAGATACGCAGTATTTT; CDR3 protein: CASRSHYTDTQYF
V gene: TRBV29-1; J gene: TRBJ1-2; clone size: once; D gene: TRBD1; CDR3 DNA: TGCAGCGTCGCCCCGGGACAGGGGACGGGAGGCTACACCTTC; CDR3 protein: CSVAPGQGTGGYTF
V gene: TRBV5-1; J gene: TRBJ2-2; clone size: -; D gene: -; CDR3 DNA: TGCGCCAGTACCTATAAGGCACGGGGCACCGGGGAGCTGTTTTTT; CDR3 protein: CASTYKARGTGELFF
V gene: TRBV5-6; J gene: TRBJ2-7; clone size: -; D gene: TRBD1; CDR3 DNA: TGTGCCAGCAGCTTGATCCAGGGGGACTACGAGCAGTACTTC; CDR3 protein: CASSLIQGDYEQYF
V gene: TRBV19; J gene: TRBJ1-2; clone size: -; D gene: -; CDR3 DNA: TGTGCCAGTAGTCTTCAAGTAGGACAAACTATCGGCTACACCTTC; CDR3 protein: CASSLQVGQTIGYTF
V gene: TRBV2; J gene: TRBJ1-1; clone size: -; D gene: TRBD1; CDR3 DNA: TGTGCCACCAGGGGACAGGGGGAAACTGAAGCTTTCTTT; CDR3 protein: CATRGQGETEAFF
V gene: TRBV27; J gene: TRBJ1-2; clone size: few; D gene: -; CDR3 DNA: TGTGCCAGCAGTTTATCGTACCGGGGTGAAGGCTACACCTTC; CDR3 protein: CASSLSYRGEGYTF
V gene: TRBV6-5; J gene: TRBJ1-2; clone size: once; D gene: -; CDR3 DNA: TGTGCCAGCAGCTCCCGCGGGGGGCCCCATGGCTACACCTTC; CDR3 protein: CASSSRGGPHGYTF
V gene: TRBV11-2; J gene: TRBJ1-4; clone size: -; D gene: -; CDR3 DNA: TGTGCCAGCAGCCCAACGCGTGAGGGTAAACTGTTTTTT; CDR3 protein: CASSPTREGKLFF
V gene: TRBV19; J gene: TRBJ1-1; clone size: -; D gene: -; CDR3 DNA: TGTGCCAGTGAGGGGGGGTACACTGAAGCTTTCTTT; CDR3 protein: CASEGGYTEAFF
V gene: TRBV19; J gene: TRBJ2-6; clone size: -; D gene: TRBD2; CDR3 DNA: TGTGCCAGTAGAACTAGCGGGTCGCCCTCTGGGGCCAACGTCCTGACTTTC; CDR3 protein: CASRTSGSPSGANVLTF
V gene: TRBV9; J gene: TRBJ1-2; clone size: -; D gene: TRBD1; CDR3 DNA: TGTGCCAGCAGCGTAGATGAGGGGGCGAGGGGCTACACCTTC; CDR3 protein: CASSVDEGARGYTF
V gene: TRBV9; J gene: TRBJ1-2; clone size: -; D gene: TRBD1; CDR3 DNA: TGTGCCAGCAGCGTAGATCCGGGACAGGGGGCATCAAACTATGGCTACACCTTC; CDR3 protein: CASSVDPGQGASNYGYTF
V gene: TRBV5-1; J gene: TRBJ1-4; clone size: -; D gene: -; CDR3 DNA: TGCGCCAGCAGCTTCGACAGTCCTCGAACCCGGACGGCCGGGAAACTGTTTTTT; CDR3 protein: CASSFDSPRTRTAGKLFF
V gene: TRBV29-1; J gene: TRBJ2-7; clone size: few; D gene: -; CDR3 DNA: TGCAGCGTTGCCCCGCGACAGATCTACGAGCAGTACTTC; CDR3 protein: CSVAPRQIYEQYF
V gene: TRBV5-1; J gene: TRBJ2-1; clone size: -; D gene: TRBD2; CDR3 DNA: TGCGCCAGCAGCCGGGAGGGGCAGCTAGCGGGACCTTACAATGAGCAGTTCTTC; CDR3 protein: CASSREGQLAGPYNEQFF
V gene: TRBV7-9; J gene: TRBJ1-5; clone size: -; D gene: -; CDR3 DNA: TGTGCCAGCAGCTCCTCTCCGAGATTCAATCAGCCCCAGCATTTT; CDR3 protein: CASSSSPRFNQPQHF
V gene: TRBV5-1; J gene: TRBJ2-3; clone size: -; D gene: -; CDR3 DNA: TGCGCCAGCAGCTTGTCGGGGGGCCGGGAAGATACGCAGTATTTT; CDR3 protein: CASSLSGGREDTQYF
V gene: TRBV4-2; J gene: TRBJ2-7; clone size: -; D gene: TRBD2; CDR3 DNA: TGTGCCAGCAGCCACACGGCGGGGGGGAGCTCCTACGAGCAGTACTTC; CDR3 protein: CASSHTAGGSSYEQYF
V gene: TRBV5-5; J gene: TRBJ2-2; clone size: -; D gene: TRBD1; CDR3 DNA: TGTGCCAGCAGCTTGGGGGACAGGGGATTCCCCGGGGAGCTGTTTTTT; CDR3 protein: CASSLGDRGFPGELFF
V gene: TRBV19; J gene: TRBJ2-2; clone size: -; D gene: TRBD2; CDR3 DNA: TGTGCCAGTAGTCGGAGCGGGAGGAACACCGGGGAGCTGTTTTTT; CDR3 protein: CASSRSGRNTGELFF
V gene: TRBV9; J gene: TRBJ2-1; clone size: once; D gene: TRBD1; CDR3 DNA: TGTGCCAGCAGCGCCGCTCCTGGACAGGGGGCGGATGAGCAGTTCTTC; CDR3 protein: CASSAAPGQGADEQFF
V gene: TRBV15; J gene: TRBJ1-2; clone size: -; D gene: TRBD1; CDR3 DNA: TGTGCCACCAGCACGGACAGGGGCTATGGCTACACCTTC; CDR3 protein: CATSTDRGYGYTF
V gene: TRBV30; J gene: TRBJ1-2; clone size: -; D gene: -; CDR3 DNA: TGTGCCTGGAGCCCTGGAGATGGCTACACCTTC; CDR3 protein: CAWSPGDGYTF
V gene: TRBV4-1; J gene: TRBJ2-7; clone size: -; D gene: -; CDR3 DNA: TGCGCCAGCAGTCCCCAGGGTCGCGAGCAGTACTTC; CDR3 protein: CASSPQGREQYF
V gene: TRBV4-1; J gene: TRBJ1-2; clone size: -; D gene: TRBD1; CDR3 DNA: TGCGCCAGCAGCCAAGGGACAGGGCACTATGGCTACACCTTC; CDR3 protein: CASSQGTGHYGYTF
V gene: TRBV18; J gene: TRBJ2-3; clone size: -; D gene: -; CDR3 DNA: TGTGCCAGCTCACGTCCCCCAGGGGCGCCAGATACGCAGTATTTT; CDR3 protein: CASSRPPGAPDTQYF